This TCR beta chain came from a study of PD-L1 blockade in urothelial cancer. Overall study: Males with urothelial cancer arising in the bladder constituted about 90% of the roughly 30 patients. A median blood sample held around 150,000 T cells and tens of thousands of unique TCRs. Each patient had 0 to 3 earlier chemotherapy regimens.

Time point defined: peripheral blood 6 weeks after treatment start. The patients' disease, urothelial carcinoma, was locally advanced or metastatic. Per the germline V gene, CDR1 is LGHNA and CDR2 is YNFKEQ. The CDR3 is 16 residues long. Trimming took 1 base from V and 5 from J; bases not matched to a gene: 10. Sequencing used immunoSEQ multiplex PCR; TCRdb keeps in-frame clones, though not all of them. This sample carries around 50,000 clones, about 85% of them seen once, and the ten largest clones take under 2.5%. This TCR was sampled from a man aged 50 or older with urothelial cancer. Material: PBMCs, obtained around atezolizumab (anti-PD-L1) treatment. The chain has TRBV4-2 and TRBJ2-7, with TRBD1 matching 8 bases. CDR3 loop: CASSQVFRDRGNEQYF. The CDR3 DNA follows: TGTGCCAGCAGCCAAGTATTCAGAGACAGGGGAAACGAGCAGTACTTC.